This TCR beta chain was identified during a study of OX40 agonist ivuxolimab in advanced cancers. Study context: Hepatocellular carcinoma, melanoma, renal cell or head and neck cancer affected the dose-escalation patients.

The CDR3 is 14 amino acids. CDR1 and CDR2 (germline): SGHRS, YFSETQ. V was shortened by 0 bases and J by 2 bases, with 9 bases between the two germline ends. Here immunoSEQ multiplex PCR was the method, and the copy in TCRdb shows in-frame clones only, minus some. The sample includes 90,000 to 100,000 clones, over 85% of them seen just once. Overall study results and limits: Near-lowest levels of clonal expansion characterized partial responders at 0.1-3.0 mg/kg. The mean number of expanded clones was higher in CD8+ T cells than in CD4+.

Concerning this clone: Its target is unknown.

V gene TRBV5-1 combines with J gene TRBJ2-7; D might be TRBD1 (6 bases). The origin of this receptor is an adult with an advanced solid tumor such as melanoma, head and neck, liver or kidney cancer. Sample: CD4+ or CD8+ T cells sorted from blood, taken in a trial of the OX40 agonist ivuxolimab. The CDR3 DNA reads TGCGCCAGCAGCTTGGCGACAGGTCCCTACGAGCAGTACTTC. The encoded protein is CASSLATGPYEQYF.